The present T cell receptor (beta chain) was sequenced within a study of cytomegalovirus exposure and HLA in healthy donors. V was clipped by 5 bases and J by 5 bases; unmatched bases: 3. Germline CDR1 reads KGHSH; CDR2 reads LQKENI. There are 13 residues in the CDR3. This clone was picked up a small number of times. Its antigen is unidentified. General study findings and limits: One variant, a missense change in DCLRE1C, was linked in a later analysis to TCR beta V- and J-gene trimming. Only CMV serostatus was available as immune exposure information. What TCR beta sequences reportedly achieved was accurate prediction of HLA-A and HLA-B alleles in most subjects.

PCR used 60 Vbeta primers and 13 Jbeta primers. Repertoires were generated with immunoSEQ multiplex PCR, while TCRdb's copy carries only in-frame clones and drops some. The table records 150,000 to 200,000 clones, 9.5% of them present only once. The sample was PBMCs. The chain couples TRBV18 to TRBJ1-2, with 9 nucleotides matching TRBD1. The sequence derives from a woman in her 30s in good health and CMV-seropositive. CDR3 bases: TGTGCCAGCTCAACGACAGGGGGTTATGGCTACACCTTC. Translated, it gives CASSTTGGYGYTF. Drawing the rest from reference TRBV18 and TRBJ1-2, the complete variable domain is NAGVMQNPRHLVRRRGQEARLRCSPMKGHSHVYWYRQLPEEGLKFMVYLQKENIIDESGMPKERFSAEFPKEGPSILRIQQVVRGDSAAYFCASSTTGGYGYTFGSGTRLTVV.